Listed here are 31 T cell receptor beta chains from one sample, sequenced in a study of neurological immune-mediated disorders. TCRdb passed the 5' RACE reads through MiXCR, listing each CDR3 protein once. The repertoire holds some 28,000 distinct CDR3 sequences, with roughly a quarter as singletons. The specimen was CD4+ T cells from blood. These receptor sequences come from a man in his forties or fifties with HTLV-1-associated myelopathy (HAM/TSP).

This clonotype has a handful of counts. The CDR3 DNA reads TGTGCCAGCAGCCCAGGGTCGGGTACGGGAGAGCAGTACTTC. Encoded protein: CASSPGSGTGEQYF. The rearrangement uses TRBV7-6 and TRBJ2-7, with D possibly called TRBD1 or TRBD2 (5 bases each). Germline CDR1 is SGHVS and CDR2 is FNYEAQ. This CDR3 has 14 residues. The V end lost 5 bases, the J end lost 7 bases, and 18 bases lay between the germline ends.

This clonotype appeared a few times. One junction end does not reproduce the germline sequence, and a read error may be involved. The CDR3 here is CVSSDGQSYGYTF. The CDR3 DNA reads TGTGTCAGCAGCGACGGACAGTCCTATGGCTACACCTTC. This chain links TRBV5-6 with TRBJ1-2, with D tentatively TRBD1 (6 bases). Germline CDR1 SGHDT, CDR2 YYEEEE. The CDR3 runs to 13 residues.

The V gene is TRBV20-1, the J gene TRBJ2-1; possible D gene TRBD2, 5 bases. V was clipped by 5 bases and J by 5 bases, with 16 bases between them. Germline CDR1 reads DFQATT; CDR2 reads SNEGSKA (reference sequence). The CDR3 is 14 residues long. The CDR3 loop is CSAVSMRDNNEQFF. CDR3 DNA sequence: TGCAGTGCTGTTAGCATGAGGGATAACAATGAGCAGTTCTTC.

In its sample, this clonotype was seen many times. The chain employs TRBV12-3 or TRBV12-4 and TRBJ2-2, with 12 bases matching TRBD2. Losses at the gene ends were 3 bases for V and 1 base for J; bases not matched to a gene: 3. The length of the CDR3 is 17 residues. The CDR3, as DNA: TGTGCCAGCAGTTTCGGACTAGCGGGACAGAACACCGGGGAGCTGTTTTTT. It encodes CASSFGLAGQNTGELFF.

This clonotype was counted at least ten times. The chain carries TRBV27 and TRBJ2-2; 8 nucleotides align to TRBD1. Germline trimming cut 1 base from V and 5 bases from J; bases unmatched to any gene: 6. CDR1 and CDR2 (germline): MNHEY, SMNVEV (reference sequence). CDR3 length: 16 residues. CDR3 in amino acids: CASSLWAGGDTGELFF. In DNA form, the CDR3 reads TGTGCCAGCAGTTTATGGGCAGGGGGCGATACCGGGGAGCTGTTTTTT.

The sample holds many counts of this clonotype. The rearrangement joins TRBV3-1 to TRBJ1-5, with TRBD1 as a possible D gene (5 bases). Germline CDR1 and CDR2: LGHDT and YNNKEL (reference sequence). This CDR3 comprises 15 residues. Trimming took 5 bases from V and 7 from J, leaving 18 bases between them. CDR3 coding DNA: TGTGCCAGCAGCGCGCACTATATGGGGGGGCAGCCCCAGCATTTT. This translates into CASSAHYMGGQPQHF.

This clonotype was recorded at least ten times. The V call is TRBV11-3, the J call TRBJ2-1, with D possibly being TRBD1 (6 bases). V lost 4 bases and J lost 1, with 11 bases in between. The CDR3 is 15 residues long. Per the germline V gene, CDR1 is SGHNT and CDR2 is YENEEA. This CDR3 reads CASSSQGWSYNEQFF. CDR3 coding DNA: TGTGCCAGCAGCTCACAGGGTTGGTCCTACAATGAGCAGTTCTTC. Full variable domain (remainder filled in from reference TRBV11-3 and TRBJ2-1): EAGVVQSPRYKIIEKKQPVAFWCNPISGHNTLYWYLQNLGQGPELLIRYENEEAVDDSQLPKDRFSAERLKGVDSTLKIQPAELGDSAVYLCASSSQGWSYNEQFFGPGTRLTVL.

This chain connects TRBV6-5 to TRBJ2-7; unclear D gene. Germline assignment: CDR1 MNHEY and CDR2 SVGAGI. This CDR3 is built from 13 residues. V shed 2 bases and J shed 0 bases, with 5 bases lying between them. CDR3 nucleotide sequence: TGTGCCAGCAGTTACAGGGTCTCCTACGAGCAGTACTTC. Its translation is CASSYRVSYEQYF.

This clonotype was observed many times. This rearrangement joins TRBV5-1 to TRBJ1-2; 7 nucleotides agree with TRBD1. Per germline, CDR1 SGHRS and CDR2 YFSETQ. This CDR3 comprises 15 residues. V lost 4 bases to trimming and J lost 8 bases; unmatched junction nucleotides: 14. CDR3 residues: CASSRPGQHLFGYTF. The CDR3 DNA sequence: TGCGCCAGCAGCCGGCCGGGACAGCACTTATTCGGCTACACCTTC.

The chain employs TRBV6-5 and TRBJ2-7; a weak D match, TRBD2 (5 bases). Trimming removed 2 bases from V and 2 bases from J, with 10 bases in between. The CDR3 runs 14 residues. CDR1 and CDR2 from the germline V gene are MNHEY and SVGAGI. The CDR3 DNA reads TGTGCCAGCAGTTACCGCGCCGGGACCTACGAGCAGTACTTC. As protein: CASSYRAGTYEQYF.

The rearrangement uses TRBV20-1 and TRBJ1-5; 7 bases line up with TRBD1. Germline V gives CDR1 DFQATT, CDR2 SNEGSKA (reference sequence). Germline trimming cut 1 base from V and 5 bases from J; bases unmatched to any gene: 5. The CDR3 consists of 14 residues. The CDR3 DNA is TGCAGTGCTAGAGCTCCGACAGGGCATCAGCCCCAGCATTTT. Protein sequence: CSARAPTGHQPQHF.

This clonotype was seen at least ten times. The gene calls are TRBV12-3 or TRBV12-4 and TRBJ2-3; D possibly corresponds to TRBD1 (5 bases). The V end was cut by 10 bases, the J end by 4 bases, with 18 bases between. The CDR3 loop spans 14 amino acids. The CDR3 coding sequence is TGTGCCAATTCGGCAGGGAAGAAAGCAGATACGCAGTATTTT. This translates into CANSAGKKADTQYF.

V and J are TRBV9 and TRBJ1-2, with D unclear. Per germline, CDR1 SGDLS and CDR2 YYNGEE. With 0 bases removed from V and 4 bases from J, the gap between germline ends came to 13 bases. This CDR3 contains 15 residues. In nucleotides, the CDR3 is TGTGCCAGCAGCGTAGACAGAACCACTCCCTATGGCTACACCTTC. Translation: CASSVDRTTPYGYTF.

In its sample, this clonotype was seen many times. The rearrangement links TRBV7-9 to TRBJ1-1; 8 bases align to TRBD1. The germline CDR1 and CDR2 sequences are SEHNR and FQNEAQ (reference sequence). This CDR3 spans 14 amino acids. V lost 10 bases, J lost 1 base, and 8 bases stayed unmatched. The CDR3 DNA reads as TGTGCCACCTCGAGTGGGACAGGGAACACTGAAGCTTTCTTT. Amino acids: CATSSGTGNTEAFF.

This clonotype was observed many times. The chain has TRBV12-3 or TRBV12-4 and TRBJ1-2; TRBD1 might be the D (5 bases). V was clipped by 5 bases and J by 4 bases, with 11 bases between them. CDR3 size: 13 residues. CDR3 nucleotides: TGTGCCAGCAGTCGAGGGACCTTCTATGGCTACACCTTC. Translation: CASSRGTFYGYTF.

This clonotype came up many times. CDR3 DNA: TGTGCCAGCAGTTTAGGCAGGGACTATGGCTACACCTTC. This gives the protein CASSLGRDYGYTF. The J gene is TRBJ1-2, the V gene TRBV12-3 or TRBV12-4, with D possibly being TRBD1 (5 bases). CDR3 length equals 13 residues. Trimming stripped 1 base from V and 3 bases from J, with 6 bases between.

This clonotype was counted many times. The rearrangement joins TRBV28 to TRBJ2-1; D remains unclear. The V and J ends lost 2 bases and 4 bases respectively, with 9 bases between them. The germline V gene has CDR1 MDHEN and CDR2 SYDVKM. This CDR3 has 14 amino acids. The CDR3 DNA is TGTGCCAGCAGTTTAGTGCTTATGTACAATGAGCAGTTCTTC. The encoded protein is CASSLVLMYNEQFF.

This clonotype was seen at least ten times. The chain employs TRBV5-1 and TRBJ1-1; D gene ambiguous. The CDR3 sequence is 14 residues long. The V and J ends lost 2 bases and 0 bases respectively, with 8 bases between them. CDR1 and CDR2 (germline): SGHRS, YFSETQ. Written as DNA, the CDR3 is TGCGCCAGCAGCTTCGACGGACTGAACACTGAAGCTTTCTTT. Amino acid sequence: CASSFDGLNTEAFF.

This clonotype has just one count. The V gene is TRBV20-1, the J gene TRBJ2-7, with TRBD2 as a possible D gene (5 bases). The CDR3 loop spans 13 amino acids. Per the germline V gene, CDR1 is DFQATT and CDR2 is SNEGSKA (reference sequence). Trimming removed 3 bases from V and 6 bases from J, with 15 bases in between. As DNA, the CDR3 is TGCAGTGCTAGCCTAGCTGGTGTTCCCGAGCAGTACTTC. Protein sequence: CSASLAGVPEQYF.

The chain combines TRBV5-1 with TRBJ2-3, with 15 bases that match TRBD2. The trim removed 4 bases at V and 2 bases at J, leaving 8 bases unmatched. Germline assignment: CDR1 SGHRS and CDR2 YFSETQ. This CDR3 comprises 18 residues. In DNA form, the CDR3 reads TGCGCCAGCAGCCGAGGACTAGCGGGGGGGCCGAACACAGATACGCAGTATTTT. It is translated as CASSRGLAGGPNTDTQYF.

Concerning this clonotype itself: Lacking the conserved final phenylalanine or tryptophan, this CDR3 likely reflects a read error. No DNA is shown, since the ends of the CDR3 on it are uncertain; the CDR3 is the one TCRdb lists. The CDR3 region is CASSSPGQGWYVYPG. The chain links TRBV7-2 to TRBJ1-2; the DNA was not compared with TRBD1, the D call given in the table. Per the germline V gene, CDR1 is SGHTA and CDR2 is FQGNSA. From its first to its last residue, the CDR3 has 15 amino acids.

The table lists this clonotype with a few counts. V is TRBV3-1 and J is TRBJ2-7, with TRBD1 identical over 10 bases. The CDR3 covers 16 residues. CDR1 LGHDT and CDR2 YNNKEL come from the germline V gene (reference sequence). Trimming cost V 4 bases and J 5 bases; bases outside gene matches: 11. The CDR3 DNA reads TGTGCCAGCAGCCCCTGGCCGGGACAGGGGATCCACGAGCAGTACTTC. Translation gives CASSPWPGQGIHEQYF.

This chain uses TRBV19 with TRBJ2-2; D is unclear. Germline assignment: CDR1 LNHDA and CDR2 SQIVND (reference sequence). This CDR3 contains 14 residues. V was trimmed by 6 bases and J by 4 bases, leaving 12 bases between them. The CDR3: CASRWNSATGELFF. CDR3 DNA sequence: TGTGCCAGTAGATGGAATTCCGCCACCGGGGAGCTGTTTTTT.

The chain couples TRBV19 to TRBJ1-1, with a tentative D call TRBD1 (5 bases). The CDR3 is 15 residues long. The V end was cut by 0 bases, the J end by 5 bases, with 13 bases between. Germline V CDR1 and CDR2: LNHDA, SQIVND (reference sequence). The CDR3 sequence is CASSIDRGEGTEAFF. CDR3 coding DNA: TGTGCCAGTAGTATAGATCGGGGGGAAGGAACTGAAGCTTTCTTT.

This chain connects TRBV20-1 to TRBJ1-4; no clear D gene. Germline V gene data show CDR1 as DFQATT and CDR2 as SNEGSKA (reference sequence). Trimming left V 0 bases short and J 0 bases short, with 11 bases between. This CDR3 spans 16 amino acids. The CDR3 nucleotides are TGCAGTGCTAGAGATACTGTGGGTGCAACTAATGAAAAACTGTTTTTT. This translates into CSARDTVGATNEKLFF.

Many counts were recorded for this clonotype. The CDR3 is CATSPTNSAYEQYF. The CDR3, as DNA: TGTGCCACCAGTCCTACCAACTCGGCCTACGAGCAGTACTTC. The chain couples TRBV24-1 to TRBJ2-7; D uncertain. The CDR3 spans 14 residues. The germline V gene has CDR1 KGHDR and CDR2 SFDVKD. The germline V and J ends were trimmed by 6 bases and 2 bases, with 13 bases remaining between them.

This clonotype has a single count. The J gene is TRBJ2-1, the V gene TRBV3-1, with 7 bases lining up with TRBD2. Germline lookup yields CDR1 LGHDT and CDR2 YNNKEL (reference sequence). This CDR3 is built from 15 residues. J gave up 9 bases and V 3 bases, and 11 bases lay outside the gene matches. CDR3 residues: CASSQGGLAGAEQFF. The CDR3 DNA sequence: TGTGCCAGCAGCCAGGGGGGGTTGGCGGGAGCTGAGCAGTTCTTC.

This clonotype was observed at least ten times. The chain is built from TRBV5-5 and TRBJ2-5; TRBD1 agrees at 10 bases. Per the germline V gene, CDR1 is SGHKS and CDR2 is YYEKEE (reference sequence). The CDR3 sequence is 16 residues long. V trimming: 7 bases; J trimming: 1 base; junction bases outside the gene matches: 10. The CDR3: CASAGGDRGIQETQYF. CDR3 sequence (DNA): TGTGCCAGCGCCGGGGGGGACAGGGGAATCCAAGAGACCCAGTACTTC.

J is TRBJ2-7 and V is TRBV29-1; perhaps D is TRBD1 or TRBD2 (5 bases each). Deletions cut 5 bases from V and 1 base from J, with 12 bases between. The germline gives CDR1 SQVTM, CDR2 ANQGSEA. The CDR3 consists of 13 residues. The DNA for the CDR3 is TGCAGCGTTCGGGGTGGGGGATCCTACGAGCAGTACTTC. This gives the protein CSVRGGGSYEQYF.

The chain recombines TRBV5-1 with TRBJ1-2, with D unresolved. V dropped 3 bases and J dropped 4 bases, with 10 bases sitting between them. Germline V gene lookup returns CDR1 SGHRS and CDR2 YFSETQ. The CDR3 covers 13 residues. CDR3 sequence reads: CASSSTVGYGYTF. In DNA form, the CDR3 reads TGCGCCAGCAGCTCAACTGTGGGCTATGGCTACACCTTC. The full variable domain, completed using reference TRBV5-1 and TRBJ1-2, is KAGVTQTPRYLIKTRGQQVTLSCSPISGHRSVSWYQQTPGQGLQFLFEYFSETQRNKGNFPGRFSGRQFSNSRSEMNVSTLELGDSALYLCASSSTVGYGYTFGSGTRLTVV.

The genes are TRBV5-1 and TRBJ2-7; possible D gene TRBD2, 7 bases. CDR3 length equals 11 residues. CDR1 and CDR2 (germline): SGHRS, YFSETQ. V was cut by 5 bases and J by 6 bases, with 9 bases left in between. The CDR3 here is CASRGGAEQYF. In nucleotides, the CDR3 is TGCGCCAGCAGGGGGGGGGCCGAGCAGTACTTC. The full variable domain, in which reference TRBV5-1 and TRBJ2-7 provide the parts outside the CDR3, is KAGVTQTPRYLIKTRGQQVTLSCSPISGHRSVSWYQQTPGQGLQFLFEYFSETQRNKGNFPGRFSGRQFSNSRSEMNVSTLELGDSALYLCASRGGAEQYFGPGTRLTVT.